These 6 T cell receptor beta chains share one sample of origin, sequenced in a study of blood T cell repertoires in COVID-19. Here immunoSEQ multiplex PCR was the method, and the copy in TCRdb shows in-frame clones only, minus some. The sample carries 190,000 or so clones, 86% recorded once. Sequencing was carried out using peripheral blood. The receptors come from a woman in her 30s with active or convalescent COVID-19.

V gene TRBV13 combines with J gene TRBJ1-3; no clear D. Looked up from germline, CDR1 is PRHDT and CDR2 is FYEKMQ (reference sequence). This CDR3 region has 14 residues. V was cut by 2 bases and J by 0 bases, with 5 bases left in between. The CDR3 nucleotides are TGTGCCAGCAGCTTACAGAACTCTGGAAACACCATATATTTT. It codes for CASSLQNSGNTIYF.

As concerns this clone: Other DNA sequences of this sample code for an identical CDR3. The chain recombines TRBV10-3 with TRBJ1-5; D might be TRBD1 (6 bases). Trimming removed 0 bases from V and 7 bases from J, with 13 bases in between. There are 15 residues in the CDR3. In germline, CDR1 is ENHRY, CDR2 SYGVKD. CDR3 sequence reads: CAISESETRGQPQHF. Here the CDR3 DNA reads TGTGCCATCAGTGAGTCGGAGACAAGGGGGCAGCCCCAGCATTTT.

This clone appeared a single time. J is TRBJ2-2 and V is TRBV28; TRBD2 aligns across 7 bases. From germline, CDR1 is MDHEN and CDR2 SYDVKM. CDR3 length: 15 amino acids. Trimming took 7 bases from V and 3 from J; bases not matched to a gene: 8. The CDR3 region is CASTERGDYTGELFF. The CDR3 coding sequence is TGTGCCAGCACCGAACGGGGGGATTACACCGGGGAGCTGTTTTTT.

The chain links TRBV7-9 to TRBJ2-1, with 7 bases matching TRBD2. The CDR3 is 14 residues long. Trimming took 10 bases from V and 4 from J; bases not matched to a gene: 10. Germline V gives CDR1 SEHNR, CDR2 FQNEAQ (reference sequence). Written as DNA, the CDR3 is TGTGCCACCGTCCGGGGAGGGCCTTACAATGAGCAGTTCTTC. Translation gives CATVRGGPYNEQFF.

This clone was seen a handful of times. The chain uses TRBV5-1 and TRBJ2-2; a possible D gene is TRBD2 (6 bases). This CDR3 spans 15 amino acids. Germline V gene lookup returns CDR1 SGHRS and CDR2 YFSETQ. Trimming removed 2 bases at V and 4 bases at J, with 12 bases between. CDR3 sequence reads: CASSLAAGVTGELFF. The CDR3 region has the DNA TGCGCCAGCAGCTTAGCAGCGGGCGTCACCGGGGAGCTGTTTTTT. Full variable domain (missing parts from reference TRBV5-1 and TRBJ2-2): KAGVTQTPRYLIKTRGQQVTLSCSPISGHRSVSWYQQTPGQGLQFLFEYFSETQRNKGNFPGRFSGRQFSNSRSEMNVSTLELGDSALYLCASSLAAGVTGELFFGEGSRLTVL.

CDR3 residues: CASTAQGTGKTEAFF. The CDR3 DNA sequence: TGTGCCAGCACCGCCCAAGGGACAGGGAAAACTGAAGCTTTCTTT. The chain employs TRBV27 and TRBJ1-1; TRBD1 aligns across 9 bases. After removal of 7 bases from V and 5 bases from J, the junction contained 11 bases not matched to a gene. The CDR3 is 15 residues long. CDR1 and CDR2 from the germline V gene are MNHEY and SMNVEV (reference sequence).